This T cell receptor (beta chain) was sequenced for a study of cytomegalovirus exposure and HLA in healthy donors. Study as a whole: An earlier analysis identified fewer than 130 million unique TCR beta sequences in 150 million to 200 million T cells. Study results and limitations: Reportedly, fewer N-insertions than the roughly 600-donor mean appeared in an Asian-associated ancestry cluster in a later analysis. Equally common other TCR beta chains were less clonally expanded than HLA-associated ones, a later analysis found.

Researchers ran the PCR with 60 Vbeta and 13 Jbeta primers. Libraries were prepared by immunoSEQ multiplex PCR; TCRdb keeps only in-frame clonotypes and omits some of them. This sample carries about 200,000 clones, about 86% of them seen once, and the ten largest clones take roughly 0.33%. Per the germline V gene, CDR1 is SEHNR and CDR2 is FQNEAQ (reference sequence). The CDR3 totals 12 residues. V lost 2 bases and J 3 bases, leaving 5 bases between the germline ends. Points on this clone: Its antigen is undetermined.

The sequenced material came from PBMCs. The clonotype originates from a woman aged 30 to 39 in good health and CMV-seronegative. The rearrangement joins TRBV7-9 to TRBJ2-7; D unclear. The CDR3 protein is CASSLRSYEQYF. The CDR3 nucleotides read TGTGCCAGCAGCTTACGGAGCTACGAGCAGTACTTC.